The 9 T cell receptor beta chains below were found in one sample sequenced in a study of cytomegalovirus exposure and HLA in healthy donors. The PCR contained 60 Vbeta and 13 Jbeta primers. Libraries were prepared by immunoSEQ multiplex PCR; TCRdb keeps only in-frame clonotypes and omits some of them. The data contain about 120,000 clones, about 75% of them seen just once; the ten biggest clones take up about 30%. Sequenced sample: PBMCs. These receptors were obtained from a man between 60 and 75 years old in good health and CMV-seropositive.

This clone was counted once. This chain joins TRBV18 and TRBJ1-1, with D perhaps TRBD1 (5 bases). Germline values: CDR1 KGHSH, CDR2 LQKENI. V gave up 5 bases and J gave up 0 bases, with 13 bases separating them. The CDR3 length is 15 residues. The chain's CDR3 is CASSGAAFMNTEAFF. The CDR3 region has the DNA TGTGCCAGCTCAGGGGCAGCTTTTATGAACACTGAAGCTTTCTTT.

The chain couples TRBV5-1 to TRBJ1-3, with D uncertain. Germline V gene lookup returns CDR1 SGHRS and CDR2 YFSETQ. Deletions cut 0 bases from V and 0 bases from J, with 7 bases between. This CDR3 has 15 residues. The CDR3 loop is CASSLGVISGNTIYF. Here the CDR3 DNA reads TGCGCCAGCAGCTTGGGAGTTATCTCTGGAAACACCATATATTTT.

This chain connects TRBV11-2 to TRBJ1-2; 11 positions match TRBD1. With V trimmed by 3 bases and J by 3 bases, 12 bases remained unmatched. The CDR3 spans 18 residues. Germline values: CDR1 SGHAT, CDR2 FQNNGV. CDR3 region: CASSLDPGQGARYYGYTF. In DNA form, the CDR3 reads TGTGCCAGCAGCTTGGACCCAGGACAGGGGGCGCGTTACTATGGCTACACCTTC.

This chain uses TRBV6-5 with TRBJ1-2; possibly TRBD1 for D (6 bases). Trimming pared 2 bases from V and 8 bases from J, leaving 15 bases between. The germline V gene encodes CDR1 MNHEY and CDR2 SVGAGI. The CDR3 extends over 14 amino acids. The CDR3: CASSYRRAGEGYTF. CDR3 bases: TGTGCCAGCAGTTACCGAAGGGCAGGGGAAGGCTACACCTTC.

This chain connects TRBV6-5 to TRBJ1-4; D remains unclear. Germline V gene data show CDR1 as MNHEY and CDR2 as SVGAGI. V dropped 5 bases and J dropped 8 bases, with 12 bases sitting between them. The CDR3 totals 13 residues. CDR3 DNA sequence: TGTGCCAGCAGTCGATTGGGCGGGGAAAAACTGTTTTTT. Protein sequence: CASSRLGGEKLFF.

The rearrangement joins TRBV5-1 to TRBJ2-2, with D unclear. The CDR3 is 16 amino acids. Germline CDR1 reads SGHRS; CDR2 reads YFSETQ. Trimming shortened V by 0 bases and J by 0 bases, and 9 bases separated the two germline ends. CDR3 DNA sequence: TGCGCCAGCAGCTTGGACAGAAACACGAACACCGGGGAGCTGTTTTTT. Translated, it gives CASSLDRNTNTGELFF.

This clone was detected a few times. The chain carries TRBV7-8 and TRBJ2-5; the match to TRBD1 covers 7 bases. The CDR3 loop spans 15 amino acids. The V segment lost 5 bases and the J segment 5 bases; nucleotides outside the gene matches: 11. Germline lookup yields CDR1 SGHVS and CDR2 FQNEAQ. CDR3 sequence reads: CASSPGQVYRETQYF. CDR3 sequence (DNA): TGTGCCAGCAGCCCAGGACAGGTTTATAGGGAGACCCAGTACTTC.

The gene calls are TRBV28 and TRBJ1-2, with D possibly being TRBD1 (5 bases). V was pared by 7 bases and J by 8 bases, with 20 bases between. This CDR3 is built from 14 residues. Germline CDR1 is MDHEN and CDR2 is SYDVKM. CDR3: CASTLNGQGGGYTF. The CDR3 DNA is TGTGCCAGCACCCTAAACGGGCAGGGTGGGGGCTACACCTTC.

The V and J genes are TRBV6-5 and TRBJ2-1; perhaps TRBD2 as D (7 bases). The germline V gene has CDR1 MNHEY and CDR2 SVGAGI. The CDR3 extends over 15 amino acids. The germline V and J ends were trimmed by 10 bases and 4 bases, with 20 bases remaining between them. CDR3 DNA: TGTGCCACCAAAAGGGGCGGGGGCCCATACAATGAGCAGTTCTTC. Its translation: CATKRGGGPYNEQFF.